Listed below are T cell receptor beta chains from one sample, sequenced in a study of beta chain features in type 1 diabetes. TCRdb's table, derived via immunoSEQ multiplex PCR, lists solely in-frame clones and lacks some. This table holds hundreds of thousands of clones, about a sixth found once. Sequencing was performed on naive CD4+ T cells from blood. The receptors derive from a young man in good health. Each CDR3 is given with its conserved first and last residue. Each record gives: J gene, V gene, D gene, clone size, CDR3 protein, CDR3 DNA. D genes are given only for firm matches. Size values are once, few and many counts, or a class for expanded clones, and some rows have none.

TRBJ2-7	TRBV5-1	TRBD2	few	CASSPRGLAGAASYEQYF	TGCGCCAGCAGCCCCCGGGGACTAGCGGGAGCTGCGTCCTACGAGCAGTACTTC
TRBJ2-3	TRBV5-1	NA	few	CASSFERATDTQYF	TGCGCCAGCAGCTTCGAGCGGGCCACAGATACGCAGTATTTT
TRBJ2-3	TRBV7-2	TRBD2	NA	CASSSQLTSGPRSTQYF	TGTGCCAGCAGCTCCCAATTAACTAGCGGGCCCCGGAGTACGCAGTATTTT
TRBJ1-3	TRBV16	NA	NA	CASSPGPWLGNTIYF	TGTGCCAGCAGCCCGGGACCTTGGCTCGGAAACACCATATATTTT
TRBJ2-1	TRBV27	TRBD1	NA	CASSPKTGTGYIYEQFF	TGTGCCAGCAGTCCCAAAACTGGGACAGGGTATATCTATGAGCAGTTCTTC
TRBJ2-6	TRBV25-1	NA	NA	CASSELSGPGGANVLTF	TGTGCCAGCAGTGAATTGTCGGGACCCGGTGGGGCCAACGTCCTGACTTTC
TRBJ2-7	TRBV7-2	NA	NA	CASSWIRDYEQYF	TGTGCCAGCAGCTGGATCCGGGACTACGAGCAGTACTTC
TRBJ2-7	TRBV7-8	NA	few	CASSLVKGNSYEQYF	TGTGCCAGCAGCTTAGTAAAGGGAAACTCCTACGAGCAGTACTTC
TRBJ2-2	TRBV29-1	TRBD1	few	CSVPDRGLSGELFF	TGCAGCGTTCCGGACAGGGGGTTATCTGGGGAGCTGTTTTTT
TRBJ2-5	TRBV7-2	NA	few	CASSPGEGFGTQYF	TGTGCCAGCAGCCCCGGCGAGGGATTTGGGACCCAGTACTTC
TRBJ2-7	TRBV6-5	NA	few	CASSLGHEQYF	TGTGCCAGCAGTTTGGGCCACGAGCAGTACTTC
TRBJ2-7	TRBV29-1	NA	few	CSVPGPGHEQYF	TGCAGCGTTCCCGGGCCAGGGCACGAGCAGTACTTC
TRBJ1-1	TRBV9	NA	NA	CASSARFYVPGLLNTEAFF	TGTGCCAGCAGCGCAAGGTTCTACGTTCCGGGACTACTGAACACTGAAGCTTTCTTT